These 20 T cell receptor beta chains were sequenced from one sample in a study of PD-1 blockade in classical Hodgkin lymphoma (dated by TCRdb to about 2020). Library preparation employed the immunoSEQ multiplex PCR assay. In its TCRdb copy, this immuneACCESS table keeps in-frame sequences only and misses some clones. Where compared with another copy, unresolved V genes explain less than half of these, and the others have no known cause. The sample table holds 20,000 to 30,000 clones, of which about 70% were seen once. The top ten clones comprise approximately 3.5% of the sample. The time point label, as the study defines it: cycle 1 day 1 (C1D1), immediately before nivolumab initiation. Every trial patient had relapsed following autologous stem cell transplantation, and prior brentuximab vedotin exposure was what differed among cohorts A, B and C. The source material was peripheral blood mononuclear cells (PBMCs), sampled at baseline. The receptor source for this set is a human donor with classical Hodgkin lymphoma.

The chain recombines TRBV11-3 with TRBJ1-1, with a weak D call TRBD1 (5 bases). V lost 6 bases and J 4 bases, leaving 9 bases between the germline ends. CDR3 length: 12 amino acids. Germline loops: CDR1 SGHNT, CDR2 YENEEA. This CDR3 reads CASRGEGTEAFF. In DNA, the CDR3 is TGTGCCAGCAGGGGGGAGGGCACTGAAGCTTTCTTT. Using reference TRBV11-3 and TRBJ1-1 for the parts outside the CDR3, the full variable domain is EAGVVQSPRYKIIEKKQPVAFWCNPISGHNTLYWYLQNLGQGPELLIRYENEEAVDDSQLPKDRFSAERLKGVDSTLKIQPAELGDSAVYLCASRGEGTEAFFGQGTRLTVV.

In its sample, this clone is medium-sized. The chain joins TRBV28 to TRBJ2-7; no reliable D call. Deletions cut 3 bases from V and 7 bases from J, with 7 bases between. Germline CDR1 is MDHEN and CDR2 is SYDVKM. The CDR3 is made up of 11 amino acids. The CDR3 nucleotides read TGTGCCAGCAGTTTTTTGGGGGAGCAGTACTTC. The encoded protein is CASSFLGEQYF.

There are a few counts of this clone. The V gene is TRBV19, the J gene TRBJ1-2; D call uncertain. CDR3 length: 14 amino acids. The germline CDR1 and CDR2 sequences are LNHDA and SQIVND (reference sequence). Trimming shortened V by 4 bases and J by 4 bases, and 13 bases separated the two germline ends. The CDR3 DNA reads TGTGCCAGTAGTACCCGGACCGTCGTCTATGGCTACACCTTC. This translates into CASSTRTVVYGYTF.

This clone was recorded a few times. The chain has TRBV5-1 and TRBJ2-3, with D maybe TRBD2 (6 bases). Trimming stripped 0 bases from V and 0 bases from J, with 11 bases between. In germline, CDR1 is SGHRS, CDR2 YFSETQ. This CDR3 contains 16 residues. The chain's CDR3 is CASSLVGGPSTDTQYF. DNA for the CDR3: TGCGCCAGCAGCTTGGTGGGGGGACCTAGCACAGATACGCAGTATTTT.

This rearrangement joins TRBV6-1 to TRBJ2-7; 9 bases fit TRBD1. Losses at the gene ends were 3 bases for V and 2 bases for J; bases not matched to a gene: 8. The CDR3 runs to 16 residues. Germline V gene data show CDR1 as MNHNS and CDR2 as SASEGT. The CDR3 reads CASSDNRGRLAYEQYF. The CDR3 nucleotides read TGTGCCAGCAGTGATAACAGGGGGCGACTGGCCTACGAGCAGTACTTC.

The rearrangement links TRBV7-8 to TRBJ2-1, with a possible D match to TRBD1 (7 bases). The CDR3 has 14 amino acids. CDR1 SGHVS and CDR2 FQNEAQ come from the germline V gene. The V gene lost 5 bases and the J gene lost 7 bases, with 15 bases spanning the gap. CDR3 loop: CASSRTAGGNEQFF. The CDR3 DNA is TGTGCCAGCAGCCGCACCGCAGGGGGGAATGAGCAGTTCTTC.

The chain couples TRBV28 to TRBJ1-2; maybe TRBD1 (5 bases). The germline CDR1 and CDR2 sequences are MDHEN and SYDVKM. Trimming pared 7 bases from V and 0 bases from J, leaving 12 bases between. There are 14 residues in the CDR3. For the CDR3, the DNA is TGTGCCAGCACCCTGACAGAAGCTAACTATGGCTACACCTTC. Protein product: CASTLTEANYGYTF.

Notes on this clone: The junction departs from germline at one end; a sequencing error may be responsible. In the same sample, other DNA sequences code for this CDR3. The chain couples TRBV4-3 to TRBJ1-6; TRBD1 agrees at 10 bases. This CDR3 has 16 amino acids. The germline V gene has CDR1 LGHNA and CDR2 YSLEER. The CDR3 region has the DNA TGCGCCAGCAGCCAAGAATGGGGACAGGGGCACTCACCTCTCCACTTT. It encodes CASSQEWGQGHSPLHF.

The CDR3 DNA reads as TGTGCCAGCAGCCCCCGGGACAGGGATTCCTACGAGCAGTACTTC. Residues: CASSPRDRDSYEQYF. The rearrangement links TRBV5-4 to TRBJ2-7, with 9 bases that match TRBD1. V shed 4 bases and J 1 base; nucleotides not matched to a gene: 6. CDR1 is SGHNT, CDR2 YYREEE, per germline (reference sequence). The CDR3 is 15 residues long.

J is TRBJ1-6 and V is TRBV28; D is ambiguous. Trimming pared 5 bases from V and 2 bases from J, leaving 7 bases between. Germline-derived CDR1 and CDR2 are MDHEN and SYDVKM. This CDR3 contains 14 residues. The CDR3 sequence is CASSPGAYNSPLHF. CDR3 nucleotide sequence: TGTGCCAGCAGTCCCGGGGCCTATAATTCACCCCTCCACTTT. The full variable domain, completed using reference TRBV28 and TRBJ1-6, is DVKVTQSSRYLVKRTGEKVFLECVQDMDHENMFWYRQDPGLGLRLIYFSYDVKMKEKGDIPEGYSVSREKKERFSLILESASTNQTSMYLCASSPGAYNSPLHFGNGTRLTVT.

The gene calls are TRBV7-9 and TRBJ2-2; D perhaps matches TRBD1 (6 bases). Germline V CDR1 and CDR2: SEHNR, FQNEAQ (reference sequence). The CDR3 loop spans 15 amino acids. The V gene lost 5 bases and the J gene lost 0 bases, with 10 bases spanning the gap. The CDR3 is CASSPGQPNTGELFF. CDR3 DNA sequence: TGTGCCAGCAGCCCCGGACAGCCGAACACCGGGGAGCTGTTTTTT.

The chain employs TRBV11-3 and TRBJ2-2; no clear D. Germline CDR1 is SGHNT and CDR2 is YENEEA. V was clipped by 5 bases and J by 2 bases, with 3 bases between them. The CDR3 is 12 amino acids. CDR3 sequence reads: CASSQNTGELFF. DNA for the CDR3: TGTGCCAGCAGCCAAAACACCGGGGAGCTGTTTTTT.

This clone was recorded a few times. The CDR3 loop is CASTDGGAYGYTF. The CDR3 DNA reads TGTGCCAGCACCGATGGGGGGGCCTATGGCTACACCTTC. V is TRBV27 and J is TRBJ1-2; weak D call: TRBD1 (6 bases). CDR1 MNHEY and CDR2 SMNVEV come from the germline V gene (reference sequence). This CDR3 is built from 13 residues. V shed 7 bases and J shed 4 bases, with 13 bases lying between them.

The chain links TRBV5-1 to TRBJ2-1; D could derive from TRBD1 or TRBD2 (5 bases each). The CDR3 consists of 16 residues. Germline V gene data show CDR1 as SGHRS and CDR2 as YFSETQ. Trimming left V 1 base short and J 1 base short, with 12 bases between. CDR3 nucleotides: TGCGCCAGCAGCTTGTTTCTTGAGGGGTCCTACAATGAGCAGTTCTTC. This encodes CASSLFLEGSYNEQFF. Full variable domain (remainder filled in from reference TRBV5-1 and TRBJ2-1): KAGVTQTPRYLIKTRGQQVTLSCSPISGHRSVSWYQQTPGQGLQFLFEYFSETQRNKGNFPGRFSGRQFSNSRSEMNVSTLELGDSALYLCASSLFLEGSYNEQFFGPGTRLTVL.

This clone is a singleton in its sample. The J gene is TRBJ2-7, the V gene TRBV12-5; TRBD1 agrees at 7 bases. Germline V gives CDR1 LGHNT, CDR2 FRNRAP. V shed 5 bases, J shed 3 bases, and the junction held 4 bases outside the gene matches. CDR3 size: 13 residues. The CDR3 is CASGIGTVYEQYF. CDR3 in DNA: TGTGCTAGTGGTATAGGGACAGTCTACGAGCAGTACTTC.

In this sample, this clone is medium-sized (0.01 to 0.1%). The chain recombines TRBV7-9 with TRBJ1-5, with 7 bases that match TRBD1. Germline CDR1 SEHNR, CDR2 FQNEAQ (reference sequence). V lost 7 bases and J lost 3; bases outside the gene matches: 3. This CDR3 contains 13 residues. CDR3 region: CASTDRFNQPQHF. As DNA, the CDR3 is TGTGCCAGCACGGACAGGTTCAATCAGCCCCAGCATTTT.

This chain uses TRBV11-3 with TRBJ2-7; unclear D gene. The CDR3 contains 13 residues. Trimming cost V 5 bases and J 4 bases, with 12 bases left between them. The V gene's germline CDR1 is SGHNT and CDR2 YENEEA. The CDR3 sequence: CASSLTATYEQYF. The CDR3 region has the DNA TGTGCCAGCAGCCTGACCGCCACTTACGAGCAGTACTTC.

The rearrangement uses TRBV9 and TRBJ2-1, with TRBD2 identical over 8 bases. This CDR3 spans 16 amino acids. Germline V gene sequence: CDR1 SGDLS, CDR2 YYNGEE. J gave up 7 bases and V 3 bases, and 12 bases lay outside the gene matches. CDR3 nucleotides: TGTGCCAGCAGCGCAAGTAGCGGGGTTGGTTTGAATGAGCAGTTCTTC. Encoded protein: CASSASSGVGLNEQFF.

The chain recombines TRBV4-2 with TRBJ2-7, with 9 bases identical to TRBD2. The length of the CDR3 is 14 residues. V gave up 8 bases and J gave up 1 base; unmatched junction bases: 6. CDR1 and CDR2 (germline): LGHNA, YNFKEQ. In nucleotides, the CDR3 is TGTGCCAGCCGGCGGGGGGGCGATTCCTACGAGCAGTACTTC. Its protein is CASRRGGDSYEQYF.

The V gene is TRBV9, the J gene TRBJ2-1; 7 nucleotides align to TRBD1. The CDR3 consists of 15 residues. After removal of 0 bases from V and 4 bases from J, the junction contained 4 bases not matched to a gene. In germline, CDR1 is SGDLS, CDR2 YYNGEE. The DNA of the CDR3 is TGTGCCAGCAGCGTAGAGGGGGCGCAGTACAATGAGCAGTTCTTC. This gives the protein CASSVEGAQYNEQFF.